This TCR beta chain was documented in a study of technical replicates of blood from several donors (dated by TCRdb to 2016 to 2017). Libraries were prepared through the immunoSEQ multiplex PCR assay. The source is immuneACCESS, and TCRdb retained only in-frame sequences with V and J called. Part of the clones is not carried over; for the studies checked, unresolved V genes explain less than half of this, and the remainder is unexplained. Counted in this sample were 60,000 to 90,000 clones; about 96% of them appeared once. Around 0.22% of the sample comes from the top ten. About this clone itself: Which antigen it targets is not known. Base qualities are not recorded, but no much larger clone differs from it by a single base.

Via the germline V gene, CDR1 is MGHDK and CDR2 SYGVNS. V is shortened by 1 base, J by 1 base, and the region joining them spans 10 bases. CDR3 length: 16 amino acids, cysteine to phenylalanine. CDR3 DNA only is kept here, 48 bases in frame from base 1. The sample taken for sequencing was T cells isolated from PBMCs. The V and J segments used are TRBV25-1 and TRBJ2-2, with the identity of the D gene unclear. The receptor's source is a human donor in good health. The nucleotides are TGTGCCAGCAGTGAATTGTATTTTAAGAACACCGGGGAGCTGTTTTTT. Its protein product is CASSELYFKNTGELFF.